This record concerns one T cell receptor (beta chain) sequence. The antigen is undetermined. This CDR3 comprises 15 residues. Looked up from germline, CDR1 is SGHRS and CDR2 is YFSETQ. Trimming shortened V by 0 bases and J by 5 bases, and 12 bases separated the two germline ends. The source of the sample is a study of OX40 agonist ivuxolimab in advanced cancers. On the study more broadly: An agonistic human IgG2 monoclonal antibody against OX40 (CD134) was given.

Whole-study results and caveats: CD4+ and CD8+ blood T cells expanded clonally by week 6 at 0.1 to 3.0 mg/kg. Averaging showed that CD8+ T cells had more expanded clones than CD4+ did.

This table comes from immunoSEQ multiplex PCR, and its TCRdb copy is limited to in-frame clones, with some not included. There are tens of thousands of clones in the sample; more than 90% occur only once, and about 0.61% lies in the top ten. This TCR derives from an adult with an advanced solid tumor such as melanoma, head and neck, liver or kidney cancer. Sequenced here: CD4+ or CD8+ T cells sorted from blood, sampled in a trial of the OX40 agonist ivuxolimab. This chain links TRBV5-1 with TRBJ2-1; perhaps TRBD2 as D (6 bases). The CDR3 DNA reads TGCGCCAGCAGCTTGGTCGCGGGACCGAACAATGAGCAGTTCTTC. It specifies CASSLVAGPNNEQFF.